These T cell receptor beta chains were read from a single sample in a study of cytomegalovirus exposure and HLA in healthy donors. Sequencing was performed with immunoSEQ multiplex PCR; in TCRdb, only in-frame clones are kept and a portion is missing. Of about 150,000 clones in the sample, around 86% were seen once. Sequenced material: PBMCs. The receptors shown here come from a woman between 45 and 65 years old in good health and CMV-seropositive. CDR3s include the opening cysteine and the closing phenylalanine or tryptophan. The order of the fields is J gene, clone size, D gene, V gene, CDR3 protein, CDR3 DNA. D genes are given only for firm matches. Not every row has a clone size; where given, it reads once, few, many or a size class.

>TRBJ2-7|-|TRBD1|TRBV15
CATSSGQGAYEQYF
TGTGCCACCAGCAGCGGACAGGGGGCCTACGAGCAGTACTTC
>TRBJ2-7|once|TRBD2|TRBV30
CAWNTPGLAVAYEQYF
TGTGCCTGGAACACCCCGGGACTAGCGGTTGCCTACGAGCAGTACTTC
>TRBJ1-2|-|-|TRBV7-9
CASSQTAYGYTF
TGTGCCAGCAGCCAGACAGCCTATGGCTACACCTTC
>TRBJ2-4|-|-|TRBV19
CASRAGQNIQYF
TGTGCCAGTAGGGCAGGGCAAAACATTCAGTACTTC
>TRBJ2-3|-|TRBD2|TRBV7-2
CASKYYATSGGAVDTQYF
TGTGCCAGCAAATACTACGCGACTAGCGGGGGGGCGGTAGATACGCAGTATTTT
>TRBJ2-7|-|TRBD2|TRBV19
CASSPGTSGRYEQYF
TGTGCCAGTAGTCCAGGGACTAGCGGGAGGTACGAGCAGTACTTC
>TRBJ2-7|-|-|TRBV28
CASSSSGQGRWEQYF
TGTGCCAGCAGTTCTAGCGGACAGGGTCGGTGGGAGCAGTACTTC
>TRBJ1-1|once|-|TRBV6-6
CASRVRVSTEAFF
TGTGCCAGCAGAGTCAGGGTCAGCACTGAAGCTTTCTTT
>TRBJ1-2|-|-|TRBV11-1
CASSPPSGYGYTF
TGTGCCAGCAGCCCTCCGTCGGGCTATGGCTACACCTTC
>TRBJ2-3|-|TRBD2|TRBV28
CASSDPRLAGLLATDTQYF
TGTGCCAGCAGCGATCCTAGACTAGCGGGACTTCTCGCGACAGATACGCAGTATTTT
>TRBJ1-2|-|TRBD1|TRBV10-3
CATFGDSLNYGYTF
TGTGCCACCTTCGGGGACAGCCTGAACTATGGCTACACCTTC
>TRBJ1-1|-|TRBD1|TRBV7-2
CASSPDREHTEAFF
TGTGCCAGCAGCCCCGACAGGGAGCACACTGAAGCTTTCTTT
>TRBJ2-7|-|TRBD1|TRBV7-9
CASRSRQGAGGYEQYF
TGTGCCAGCAGATCAAGACAGGGGGCGGGGGGTTACGAGCAGTACTTC
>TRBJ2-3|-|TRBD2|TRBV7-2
CASSFRRSGRDTQYF
TGTGCCAGCAGCTTTAGGCGCAGCGGGAGAGATACGCAGTATTTT
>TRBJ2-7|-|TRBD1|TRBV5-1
CASSGQGASYEQYF
TGCGCCAGCAGCGGACAGGGAGCCTCCTACGAGCAGTACTTC
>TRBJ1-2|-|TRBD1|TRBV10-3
CAIRTGDGYTF
TGTGCCATCAGGACAGGGGACGGCTACACCTTC
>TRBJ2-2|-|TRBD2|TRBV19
CASSQLLAGVIGTGELFF
TGTGCCAGTAGTCAATTACTAGCGGGAGTAATTGGAACCGGGGAGCTGTTTTTT
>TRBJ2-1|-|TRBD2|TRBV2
CASGTSLAFNEQFF
TGTGCCAGCGGGACTAGCTTGGCGTTTAATGAGCAGTTCTTC
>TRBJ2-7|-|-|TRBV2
CASRREYEQYF
TGTGCCAGCAGGAGGGAGTACGAGCAGTACTTC
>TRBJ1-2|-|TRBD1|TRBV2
CASSFDRGANYGYTF
TGTGCCAGCAGCTTCGACAGGGGGGCTAACTATGGCTACACCTTC
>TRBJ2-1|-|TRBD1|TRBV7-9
CASSVGQGATDEQFF
TGTGCCAGCAGCGTAGGACAGGGGGCGACGGATGAGCAGTTCTTC
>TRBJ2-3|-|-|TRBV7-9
CASSPQKRSGTDTQYF
TGTGCCAGCAGCCCCCAGAAGCGGAGTGGCACAGATACGCAGTATTTT
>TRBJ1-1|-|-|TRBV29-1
CSVDLGPGDTEAFF
TGCAGCGTTGATCTGGGGCCGGGGGACACTGAAGCTTTCTTT
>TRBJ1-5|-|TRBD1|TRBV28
CASSLKQGAYQPQHF
TGTGCCAGCAGTTTAAAGCAGGGGGCCTATCAGCCCCAGCATTTT
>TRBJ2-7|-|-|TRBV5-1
CASSLEQKGYEQYF
TGCGCCAGCAGCTTGGAACAGAAAGGATACGAGCAGTACTTC
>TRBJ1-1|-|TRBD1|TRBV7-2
CASSHRGQNTEAFF
TGTGCCAGCAGCCACAGGGGACAAAACACTGAAGCTTTCTTT
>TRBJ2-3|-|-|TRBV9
CASSARDFTDTQYF
TGTGCCAGCAGCGCCCGGGACTTCACAGATACGCAGTATTTT